Listed below are T cell receptor beta chains from one sample, sequenced in a study of naive and memory T cell subsets. TCRdb analysed the UMI-ligation and nested PCR reads with MiXCR anew, one entry per CDR3 protein. The table records 150,000 or so distinct CDR3 sequences, more than 15% of them present only once. Specimen: naive CD4+ T cells from blood. The receptors originated from a human donor in good health. Each CDR3 is given with its conserved first and last residue. A D gene is named only where the DNA matches it firmly. Rows give clone size only sometimes, using once, few, many, or a class for an expanded clone.

abundance	v_gene	j_gene	d_gene	CDR3nt	CDR3aa
.	TRBV4-1	TRBJ2-1	.	TGCGCCAGCAGCCAACCGGTTATCCAGGTTGGTGAGCAGTTCTTC	CASSQPVIQVGEQFF
.	TRBV5-1	TRBJ2-7	TRBD2	TGCGCCAGCAGCGCCGGACTAGCGGGAGTCTACGAGCAGTACTTC	CASSAGLAGVYEQYF
many	TRBV20-1	TRBJ1-2	.	TGCAGTGCTCCCGGACAGACTAACTATGGCTACACCTTC	CSAPGQTNYGYTF
many	TRBV27	TRBJ2-3	TRBD1	TGTGCCAGCAGCCCGGGGACAGGGCGCACAGATACGCAGTATTTT	CASSPGTGRTDTQYF
many	TRBV20-1	TRBJ2-5	TRBD2	TGCAGTGCTAGTAGCCCTAGCGGGAGGGGAGAGACCCAGTACTTC	CSASSPSGRGETQYF
.	TRBV5-4	TRBJ1-3	.	TGTGCCAGCAGCTTGGACGGATTCTCTGGAAACACCATATATTTT	CASSLDGFSGNTIYF
.	TRBV2	TRBJ1-4	.	TGTGCCAGCAGTGAAGCGGGTGTCACAAATGAAAAACTGTTTTTT	CASSEAGVTNEKLFF
many	TRBV5-1	TRBJ2-7	TRBD1	TGCGCCAGCAGATCGACAGGGTCCTACGAGCAGTACTTC	CASRSTGSYEQYF
.	TRBV12-3/TRBV12-4	TRBJ2-3	TRBD1	TGTGCCAGCAGTCCCCGACCCCGGGACAGGGACCCAGATACGCAGTATTTT	CASSPRPRDRDPDTQYF
.	TRBV20-1	TRBJ2-7	.	TGCAGTGCTAGAGAAGAATACGAGCAGTACTTC	CSAREEYEQYF
.	TRBV27	TRBJ2-2	.	TGTGCCAGCAGTTTAACACAGAGTTACATGGGCGGGGAGCTGTTTTTT	CASSLTQSYMGGELFF
.	TRBV24-1	TRBJ1-2	.	TGTGCCACCAGTGACCGGGCCCTACCAGACTCTTATGGCTACACCTTC	CATSDRALPDSYGYTF
.	TRBV29-1	TRBJ2-5	TRBD2	TGCAGCGTTGAATGGCTAGCGGGAGAGACCCAGTACTTC	CSVEWLAGETQYF
.	TRBV4-2	TRBJ1-2	.	TGTGCCAGCAGCCAGGACTCTGGGGTGGGTCGTGGCTACACCTTC	CASSQDSGVGRGYTF
.	TRBV7-2	TRBJ2-5	.	TGTGCCAGCAGCTTAGTTGGTGGCGGGCCTAGGGGAGAGACCCAGTACTTC	CASSLVGGGPRGETQYF
few	TRBV4-2	TRBJ2-6	TRBD2	TGTGCCAGCAGACCAGTTCTAGCGGGAGGTGGGGCCAACGTCCTGACTTTC	CASRPVLAGGGANVLTF
.	TRBV15	TRBJ2-3	.	TGTGCCACCAGCAGAGAATACACAGATACGCAGTATTTT	CATSREYTDTQYF
few	TRBV7-2	TRBJ2-1	TRBD2	TGTGCCAGCACCGGGGGGGGACTAGCGGGAGCTTTATCGCAATTCTTC	CASTGGGLAGALSQFF
few	TRBV5-1	TRBJ2-2	.	TGCGCCAGCAGCTTGGACAGGGTGCCCGGGGAGCTGTTTTTT	CASSLDRVPGELFF
.	TRBV5-4	TRBJ2-5	.	TGTGCCAGCAGCTGGGCCCGGGACCAAGAAGAGACCCAGTACTTC	CASSWARDQEETQYF
few	TRBV18	TRBJ2-3	TRBD2	TGTGCCAGCTCACCACCGGGACTAAGCACAGATACGCAGTATTTT	CASSPPGLSTDTQYF
few	TRBV7-2	TRBJ1-1	.	TGTGCCAGCAAATTAGCCGGCACCATGAACACTGAAGCTTTCTTT	CASKLAGTMNTEAFF
.	TRBV10-3	TRBJ2-5	TRBD2	TGTGCCATCAGTGAAAGAAGAACTAGCGGGCAAGAGACCCAGTACTTC	CAISERRTSGQETQYF
.	TRBV11-2	TRBJ1-1	.	TGTGCCAGCAGCTTAGCCCACACTGAAGCTTTCTTT	CASSLAHTEAFF
.	TRBV30	TRBJ2-5	.	TGTGCCTGGAGTGTTTCAGGAGGGGGCCAAGAGACCCAGTACTTC	CAWSVSGGGQETQYF
few	TRBV2	TRBJ2-5	TRBD2	TGTGCCAGCAGTGGACTAGCGGGAGTAGAAGAGACCCAGTACTTC	CASSGLAGVEETQYF
few	TRBV5-4	TRBJ1-1	.	TGTGCCAGCAGCCCACGGGGTGGCAGGGAGAACACTGAAGCTTTCTTT	CASSPRGGRENTEAFF
few	TRBV7-9	TRBJ2-3	.	TGTGCCAGCACTCTCCCCTTTCCGTCTAGCACAGATACGCAGTATTTT	CASTLPFPSSTDTQYF
.	TRBV4-2	TRBJ2-7	.	TGTGCCAGCAGCCAAGTTCTGAACGAGCAGTACTTC	CASSQVLNEQYF
few	TRBV5-1	TRBJ2-5	.	TGCGCCAGCAGCCTGGCGGAGGCCCAGTACTTC	CASSLAEAQYF
many	TRBV15	TRBJ2-6	.	TGTGCCACCAGCAGTTCCGGACTGAGCTCTGGGGCCAACGTCCTGACTTTC	CATSSSGLSSGANVLTF
.	TRBV10-2	TRBJ2-1	.	TGCGCCAGCTCCTCATTTGCGCCTGGGGAGCAGTTCTTC	CASSSFAPGEQFF
few	TRBV5-1	TRBJ2-5	.	TGCGCCAGCAGCCCTAGTCCAGGCCAAGAGACCCAGTACTTC	CASSPSPGQETQYF
few	TRBV4-2	TRBJ1-5	.	TGTGCCAGCAGCCAAGAGGGAGGGCGCGGCAATCAGCCCCAGCATTTT	CASSQEGGRGNQPQHF
few	TRBV6-6	TRBJ2-1	.	TGTGCCAGCAGTTACGGGGGGAGCGGGAATGAGCAGTTCTTC	CASSYGGSGNEQFF
many	TRBV18	TRBJ2-1	.	TGTGCCAGCTCACCATCTAGGAATGAGCAGTTCTTC	CASSPSRNEQFF
.	TRBV12-3/TRBV12-4	TRBJ1-5	.	TGTGCCAGCAGTTTACAGGGAGGTAGCAATCAGCCCCAGCATTTT	CASSLQGGSNQPQHF
.	TRBV6-6	TRBJ2-7	TRBD2	TGTGCCAGCAGTTCCCCGGCTAGCGGGAAGTACTACGAGCAGTACTTC	CASSSPASGKYYEQYF
few	TRBV10-3	TRBJ2-3	.	TGTGCCATCAGAGACACAGATACGCAGTATTTT	CAIRDTDTQYF
.	TRBV12-3/TRBV12-4	TRBJ1-1	.	TGTGCCAGCAGTTTAAGTATTACGGTTAAAGCTTTCTTT	CASSLSITVKAFF
.	TRBV7-2	TRBJ2-1	.	TGTGCCAGCAGCCGTACGGGTGGTGTTAATGAGCAGTTCTTC	CASSRTGGVNEQFF
once	TRBV10-3	TRBJ1-5	.	TGTGCCGCCGCGACAGGATACAATCAGCCCCAGCATTTT	CAAATGYNQPQHF
few	TRBV28	TRBJ2-7	.	TGTGCCAGCAGCCTTGGGGGCGACTCCTACGAGCAGTACTTC	CASSLGGDSYEQYF
few	TRBV30	TRBJ1-1	.	TGTGCCTGGAGTTCCCGGGTCTGGGTGAACACTGAAGCTTTCTTT	CAWSSRVWVNTEAFF
few	TRBV12-3/TRBV12-4	TRBJ1-5	.	TGTGCCAGCAGTCCGACGGACATTCCTAGGCGGCCCCAGCATTTT	CASSPTDIPRRPQHF
few	TRBV6-1	TRBJ2-7	TRBD2	TGTGCCAGCAGGAGGACTAGCGGGGACTCCTACGAGCAGTACTTC	CASRRTSGDSYEQYF
few	TRBV20-1	TRBJ2-1	TRBD2	TGCAGTGCCCCGTCTAGCGGGAGGGCTGACAATGAGCAGTTCTTC	CSAPSSGRADNEQFF
many	TRBV25-1	TRBJ2-1	TRBD2	TGTGCCAGCAGTTGGGAAGCGGGAGTTCGAAATGAGCAGTTCTTC	CASSWEAGVRNEQFF
.	TRBV14	TRBJ2-2	TRBD2	TGTGCCAGCAGCCAAGATGGGCTAGCGGGAGCGGGAAACACCGGGGAGCTGTTTTTT	CASSQDGLAGAGNTGELFF
.	TRBV11-1	TRBJ2-3	TRBD1	TGTGCCAGCAGCTCCTGGACAGGGGCGACGCCAGATACGCAGTATTTT	CASSSWTGATPDTQYF
.	TRBV12-3/TRBV12-4	TRBJ1-4	.	TGTGCCAGCAGTTTAAATCACATTCAAAACCGCAGGGGAATTACAACTAATGAAAAACTGTTTTTT	CASSLNHIQNRRGITTNEKLFF
many	TRBV3-1	TRBJ2-7	TRBD1	TGTGCCAGCAGCCGGGACAGGGTCACCTACGAGCAGTACTTC	CASSRDRVTYEQYF